Below, one T cell receptor beta chain is given with its context. The data were taken from a study of blood T cell repertoires in COVID-19. Study details: Spain, Italy and the United States supplied samples that represented acute and convalescent COVID-19. From T cells, B-cell-depleted T cells, or PBMCs came the material, which was cDNA or gDNA.

Sequencing was performed with immunoSEQ multiplex PCR; in TCRdb, only in-frame clones are kept and a portion is missing. Of fewer than 250,000 clones in the sample, roughly 87% are singletons; the top ten hold roughly 2.6%. The V gene lost 0 bases and the J gene lost 4 bases, with 10 bases spanning the gap. Germline V gene sequence: CDR1 SGHAT, CDR2 FQNNGV. CDR3 size: 15 residues. Sample: PBMCs or T cells enriched from blood (not recorded which). The V and J genes are TRBV11-2 and TRBJ2-1; D is perhaps TRBD1 (5 bases). The TCR was taken from a woman aged 25 to 39 with acute COVID-19. The CDR3 bases are TGTGCCAGCAGCTTAGAAGGAGACAGTTACAATGAGCAGTTCTTC. This codes for CASSLEGDSYNEQFF.